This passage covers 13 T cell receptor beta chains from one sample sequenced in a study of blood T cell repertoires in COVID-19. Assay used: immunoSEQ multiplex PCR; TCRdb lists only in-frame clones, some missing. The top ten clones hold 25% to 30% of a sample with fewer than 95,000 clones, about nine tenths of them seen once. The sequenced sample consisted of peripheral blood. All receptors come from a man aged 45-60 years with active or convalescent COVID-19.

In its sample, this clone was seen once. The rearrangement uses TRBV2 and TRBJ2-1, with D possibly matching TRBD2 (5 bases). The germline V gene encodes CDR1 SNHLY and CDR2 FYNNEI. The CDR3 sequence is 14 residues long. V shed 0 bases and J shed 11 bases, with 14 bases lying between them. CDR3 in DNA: TGTGCCAGCAGTGAAGCTAATAGCGTTGCTCAGCAGTTCTTC. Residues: CASSEANSVAQQFF.

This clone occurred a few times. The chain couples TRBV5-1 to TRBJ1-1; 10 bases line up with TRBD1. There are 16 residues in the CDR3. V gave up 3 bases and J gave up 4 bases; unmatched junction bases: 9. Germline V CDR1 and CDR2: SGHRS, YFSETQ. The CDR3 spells CASSSGTGVRSTEAFF. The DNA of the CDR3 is TGCGCCAGCAGCTCAGGGACAGGGGTCCGGAGCACTGAAGCTTTCTTT.

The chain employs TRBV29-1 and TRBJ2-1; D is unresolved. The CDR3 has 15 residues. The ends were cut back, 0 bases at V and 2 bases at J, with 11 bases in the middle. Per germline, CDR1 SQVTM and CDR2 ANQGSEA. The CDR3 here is CSVEDLAETYNEQFF. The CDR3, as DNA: TGCAGCGTTGAAGATCTGGCGGAAACCTACAATGAGCAGTTCTTC.

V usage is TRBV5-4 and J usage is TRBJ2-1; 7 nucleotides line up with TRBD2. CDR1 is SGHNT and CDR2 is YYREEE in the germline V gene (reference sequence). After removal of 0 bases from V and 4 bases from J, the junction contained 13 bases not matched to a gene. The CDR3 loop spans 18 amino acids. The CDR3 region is CASSLEGRGGADYNEQFF. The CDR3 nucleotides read TGTGCCAGCAGCTTGGAGGGCCGGGGAGGGGCCGATTACAATGAGCAGTTCTTC.

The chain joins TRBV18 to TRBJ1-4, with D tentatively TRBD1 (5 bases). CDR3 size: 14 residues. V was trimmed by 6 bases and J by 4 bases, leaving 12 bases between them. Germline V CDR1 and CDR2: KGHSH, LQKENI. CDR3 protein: CASSSDSYNEKLFF. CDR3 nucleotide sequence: TGTGCCAGCTCTTCAGACAGTTATAATGAAAAACTGTTTTTT.

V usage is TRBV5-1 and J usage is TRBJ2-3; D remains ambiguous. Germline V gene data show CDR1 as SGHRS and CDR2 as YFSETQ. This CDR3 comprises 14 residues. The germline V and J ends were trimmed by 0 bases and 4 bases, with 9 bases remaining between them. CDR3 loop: CASSLEEYADTQYF. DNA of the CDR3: TGCGCCAGCAGCTTGGAGGAGTATGCAGATACGCAGTATTTT.

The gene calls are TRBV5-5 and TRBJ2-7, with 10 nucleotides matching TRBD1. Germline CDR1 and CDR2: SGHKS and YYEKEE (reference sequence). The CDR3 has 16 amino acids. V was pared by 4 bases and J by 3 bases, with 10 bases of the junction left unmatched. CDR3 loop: CASSGRDRGKNYEQYF. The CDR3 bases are TGTGCCAGCAGCGGGAGGGACAGGGGCAAGAACTACGAGCAGTACTTC.

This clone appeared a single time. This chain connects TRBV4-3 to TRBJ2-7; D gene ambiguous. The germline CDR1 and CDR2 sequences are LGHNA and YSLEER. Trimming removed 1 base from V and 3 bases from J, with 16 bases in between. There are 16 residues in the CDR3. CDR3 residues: CASSQGYGGPLYEQYF. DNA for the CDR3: TGCGCCAGCAGCCAAGGGTATGGTGGGCCTCTCTACGAGCAGTACTTC.

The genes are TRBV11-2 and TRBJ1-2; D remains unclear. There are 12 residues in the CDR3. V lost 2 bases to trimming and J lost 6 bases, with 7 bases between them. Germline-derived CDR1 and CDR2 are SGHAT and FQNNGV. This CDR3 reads CASSLSLDGYTF. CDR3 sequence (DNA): TGTGCCAGCAGCTTAAGTCTAGATGGCTACACCTTC.

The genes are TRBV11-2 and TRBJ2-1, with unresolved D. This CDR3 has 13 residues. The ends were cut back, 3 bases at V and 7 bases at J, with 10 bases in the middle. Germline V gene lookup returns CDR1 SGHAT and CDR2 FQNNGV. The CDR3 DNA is TGTGCCAGCAGCTTTTCGACTGTAAATGAGCAGTTCTTC. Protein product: CASSFSTVNEQFF.

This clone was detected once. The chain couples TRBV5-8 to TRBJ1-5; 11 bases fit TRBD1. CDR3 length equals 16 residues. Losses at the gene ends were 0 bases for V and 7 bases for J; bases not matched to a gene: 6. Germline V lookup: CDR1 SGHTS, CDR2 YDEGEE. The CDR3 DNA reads TGTGCCAGCAGCTTGGACGGGACAGGGGGATGGCAGCCCCAGCATTTT. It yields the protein CASSLDGTGGWQPQHF. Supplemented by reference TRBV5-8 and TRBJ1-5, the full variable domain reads EAGVTQSPTHLIKTRGQQATLRCSPISGHTSVYWYQQALGLGLQFLLWYDEGEERNRGNFPPRFSGRQFPNYSSELNVNALELEDSALYLCASSLDGTGGWQPQHFGDGTRLSIL.

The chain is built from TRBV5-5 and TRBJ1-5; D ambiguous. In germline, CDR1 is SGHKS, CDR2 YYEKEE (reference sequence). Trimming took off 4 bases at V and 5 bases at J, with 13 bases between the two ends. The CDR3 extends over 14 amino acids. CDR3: CASSVSPEDQPQHF. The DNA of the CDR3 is TGTGCCAGCAGCGTAAGCCCGGAGGATCAGCCCCAGCATTTT.

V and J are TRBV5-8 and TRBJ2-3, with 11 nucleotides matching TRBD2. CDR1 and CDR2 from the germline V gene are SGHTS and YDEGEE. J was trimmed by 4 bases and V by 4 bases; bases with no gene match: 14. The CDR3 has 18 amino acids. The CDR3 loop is CASSPHPSLAGVSDTQYF. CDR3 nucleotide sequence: TGTGCCAGCAGCCCCCACCCTTCACTAGCGGGGGTATCAGATACGCAGTATTTT.